This T cell receptor beta chain is from a study of T cells after yellow fever vaccination. The CDR3 consists of 14 residues. Trimming removed 4 bases from V and 0 bases from J, with 7 bases in between. Germline loops: CDR1 SGHRS, CDR2 YFSETQ. In TCRdb, the 5' RACE reads were re-called with MiXCR into one record per CDR3 protein. Of some 600,000 distinct CDR3 sequences listed, roughly a sixth are singletons. The input for sequencing was PBMCs, taken about 5 days after the first yellow fever vaccination. The V gene is TRBV5-1, the J gene TRBJ2-2, with D uncertain. This sequence originates from a man younger than 30 who received the YFV17D yellow fever vaccine. In DNA, the CDR3 is TGCGCCAGCAGCAAAACTTCGAACACCGGGGAGCTGTTTTTT. Translation gives CASSKTSNTGELFF.